This passage covers 32 T cell receptor beta chains from one sample sequenced in a study of response to subunit inactivated influenza vaccine. TCRdb recomputed calls from the RT-PCR reads with MiXCR, one row per CDR3 protein. Here the sample spans about 540,000 distinct CDR3 sequences, 14% being singletons. Source: PBMCs from blood, taken about 11 days after vaccination. The source of these receptors is a man aged 45-65 years who received an inactivated influenza vaccine.

The V and J genes are TRBV5-1 and TRBJ2-5, with D maybe TRBD2 (7 bases). The V and J ends lost 2 bases and 0 bases respectively, with 11 bases between them. Looked up from germline, CDR1 is SGHRS and CDR2 is YFSETQ. The CDR3 runs to 15 residues. The CDR3 spells CASSFRGAHQETQYF. The CDR3 DNA is TGCGCCAGCAGCTTCCGGGGGGCTCACCAAGAGACCCAGTACTTC.

This clonotype was observed a handful of times. The chain employs TRBV29-1 and TRBJ2-2, with 8 bases that match TRBD1. CDR1 is SQVTM and CDR2 is ANQGSEA in the germline V gene. This CDR3 spans 12 amino acids. V was clipped by 6 bases and J by 6 bases; unmatched bases: 3. The CDR3 reads CSVWTGPGELFF. The CDR3 nucleotides are TGCAGCGTATGGACAGGGCCCGGGGAGCTGTTTTTT.

The chain employs TRBV6-5 and TRBJ1-4, with 8 positions matching TRBD1. V lost 4 bases, J lost 0 bases, and 4 bases stayed unmatched. The germline V gene encodes CDR1 MNHEY and CDR2 SVGAGI. The CDR3 is 16 residues long. In DNA, the CDR3 is TGTGCCAGCAGTTGGACAGGGACTGCAACTAATGAAAAACTGTTTTTT. It is translated as CASSWTGTATNEKLFF.

The CDR3 protein is CASSARAGWNIQYF. Here the CDR3 DNA reads TGTGCCAGCAGCGCCAGGGCAGGGTGGAACATTCAGTACTTC. V usage is TRBV7-4 and J usage is TRBJ2-4; weak D call: TRBD1 (5 bases). CDR1 and CDR2 from the germline V gene are SGHVT and SQSDAQ. Trimming cost V 5 bases and J 7 bases, with 15 bases left between them. CDR3 length equals 14 residues.

This clonotype was seen a few times. The V gene is TRBV9, the J gene TRBJ2-1; possible D gene TRBD1, 6 bases. With 4 bases removed from V and 0 bases from J, the gap between germline ends came to 11 bases. CDR1 is SGDLS, CDR2 YYNGEE, per germline. The CDR3 consists of 15 residues. CDR3 protein: CASSYGGTSYNEQFF. CDR3 bases: TGTGCCAGCAGCTATGGGGGCACCTCCTACAATGAGCAGTTCTTC.

This clonotype has only a few counts. V and J are TRBV28 and TRBJ1-5; no reliable D call. CDR3 length equals 12 residues. The germline gives CDR1 MDHEN, CDR2 SYDVKM. V lost 11 bases to trimming and J lost 6 bases, with 14 bases between them. For the CDR3, the DNA is TGTGCCGCCCAAGGGAGAGGTCAGCCCCAGCATTTT. Its protein product is CAAQGRGQPQHF.

The rearrangement links TRBV7-9 to TRBJ2-7, with D possibly being TRBD1 (5 bases). The V and J ends lost 3 bases and 3 bases respectively, with 12 bases between them. This CDR3 contains 14 residues. The germline gives CDR1 SEHNR, CDR2 FQNEAQ (reference sequence). The CDR3 bases are TGTGCCAGCAGCTTCGTCGGACACAACTACGAGCAGTACTTC. It encodes CASSFVGHNYEQYF.

J is TRBJ1-1 and V is TRBV6-1, with TRBD1 as a possible D gene (5 bases). This CDR3 region has 15 residues. V lost 2 bases, J lost 6 bases, and 16 bases lay in between. In germline, CDR1 is MNHNS, CDR2 SASEGT. The CDR3 loop reads CASSERAGIRAEAFF. CDR3 bases: TGTGCCAGCAGTGAAAGGGCAGGGATTAGAGCTGAAGCTTTCTTT.

This clonotype was recorded at least ten times. V is TRBV30 and J is TRBJ2-2; perhaps TRBD1 as D (6 bases). Germline-derived CDR1 and CDR2 are GTSNPN and SVGIG (reference sequence). CDR3 length: 14 amino acids. V lost 2 bases and J lost 6, with 13 bases in between. DNA of the CDR3: TGTGCCTGGAGTCGAAAGGGGGACGCCGGGGAGCTGTTTTTT. It translates to CAWSRKGDAGELFF.

The rearrangement uses TRBV27 and TRBJ2-2, with TRBD2 matching over 8 bases. CDR1 MNHEY and CDR2 SMNVEV come from the germline V gene (reference sequence). V lost 8 bases to trimming and J lost 6 bases; unmatched junction nucleotides: 11. The CDR3 loop spans 15 amino acids. The CDR3 nucleotides read TGTGCCAGCGGACGGAGCGGGGGTGGGGCCGGGGAGCTGTTTTTT. Translation gives CASGRSGGGAGELFF.

This clonotype was detected ten times or more. The chain employs TRBV7-2 and TRBJ2-7; no firm D call. Germline loops: CDR1 SGHTA, CDR2 FQGNSA. Trimming removed 0 bases from V and 3 bases from J, with 6 bases in between. This CDR3 has 13 residues. CDR3 residues: CASSLARNYEQYF. The CDR3 DNA is TGTGCCAGCAGCTTAGCGAGGAACTACGAGCAGTACTTC.

This clonotype appeared a few times. The chain has TRBV6-5 and TRBJ2-1; possible D gene TRBD2, 6 bases. In germline, CDR1 is MNHEY, CDR2 SVGAGI. The CDR3 has 16 amino acids. Trimming took off 4 bases at V and 0 bases at J, with 13 bases between the two ends. The CDR3 nucleotides are TGTGCCAGCAGTTTAAATCTAGCGTTCTCCTACAATGAGCAGTTCTTC. This translates into CASSLNLAFSYNEQFF.

This chain joins TRBV4-2 and TRBJ2-3, with 9 nucleotides matching TRBD2. CDR3 length equals 16 residues. Trimming at V came to 0 bases and at J to 4 bases, leaving 5 bases not matched to a gene. The germline gives CDR1 LGHNA, CDR2 YNFKEQ. CDR3 amino acids: CASSQDRAGGADTQYF. Here the CDR3 DNA reads TGTGCCAGCAGCCAAGATCGAGCGGGAGGAGCAGATACGCAGTATTTT.

Many counts were recorded for this clonotype. The chain recombines TRBV5-6 with TRBJ2-6; 13 nucleotides line up with TRBD2. Losses at the gene ends were 1 base for V and 2 bases for J; bases not matched to a gene: 9. In germline, CDR1 is SGHDT, CDR2 YYEEEE. The CDR3 totals 20 residues. CDR3 nucleotides: TGTGCCAGCAGCTTGAGTAGGACTAGCGGGAGCAGAGCTGGGGCCAACGTCCTGACTTTC. Translating gives CASSLSRTSGSRAGANVLTF.

This sequence joins TRBV3-1 and TRBJ2-1, with TRBD2 matching over 8 bases. Germline-derived CDR1 and CDR2 are LGHDT and YNNKEL (reference sequence). The CDR3 sequence is 16 residues long. V shed 0 bases and J 3 bases; nucleotides not matched to a gene: 4. CDR3 nucleotides: TGTGCCAGCAGCCAAGATAGCGGGATCTACTACAATGAGCAGTTCTTC. This sequence encodes CASSQDSGIYYNEQFF.

This clonotype was detected only a few times. V usage is TRBV7-2 and J usage is TRBJ2-3; D gene ambiguous. The V and J ends lost 5 bases and 8 bases respectively, with 8 bases between them. The CDR3 runs to 11 residues. Germline values: CDR1 SGHTA, CDR2 FQGNSA. CDR3 region: CASSRQVTQYF. The CDR3 DNA reads TGTGCCAGCAGCCGACAAGTTACGCAGTATTTT.

This clonotype was seen a handful of times. The rearrangement links TRBV7-6 to TRBJ2-7; D unclear. Trimming removed 1 base at V and 0 bases at J, with 7 bases between. The CDR3 contains 14 residues. Germline V CDR1 and CDR2: SGHVS, FNYEAQ. The CDR3 here is CASSLEASSYEQYF. CDR3 nucleotides: TGTGCCAGCAGCTTAGAGGCCAGCTCCTACGAGCAGTACTTC.

This clonotype was detected many times. The chain couples TRBV7-6 to TRBJ2-1; 7 bases fit TRBD2. This CDR3 comprises 16 residues. Looked up from germline, CDR1 is SGHVS and CDR2 is FNYEAQ. The J segment lost 4 bases and the V segment lost 5 bases, leaving 11 bases of the junction unmatched. The CDR3 is CASSPTRGDLYNEQFF. The CDR3 coding sequence is TGTGCCAGCAGCCCGACTCGGGGGGATTTATACAATGAGCAGTTCTTC.

Details on this clonotype: A much larger clone lies one base from this, so it may be a read error. The rearrangement uses TRBV7-2 and TRBJ1-4; tentative D call: TRBD1 (6 bases). The CDR3 is 14 amino acids. Germline V gene sequence: CDR1 SGHTA, CDR2 FQGNSA. The CDR3 loop is CDSSRGRTNEKLFF. The CDR3 nucleotides read TGTGACAGCAGCCGGGGGCGTACTAATGAAAAACTGTTTTTT.

This clonotype was counted only a few times. V gene TRBV5-1 combines with J gene TRBJ1-2, with TRBD1 identical over 9 bases. There are 14 residues in the CDR3. The germline V gene has CDR1 SGHRS and CDR2 YFSETQ. The V segment lost 3 bases and the J segment 4 bases; nucleotides outside the gene matches: 4. The CDR3 region has the DNA TGCGCCAGCAGCTCGGACAGGGGATCCTATGGCTACACCTTC. Its protein is CASSSDRGSYGYTF.

This rearrangement joins TRBV20-1 to TRBJ2-1, with 8 positions matching TRBD2. Germline CDR1 is DFQATT and CDR2 is SNEGSKA (reference sequence). The CDR3 totals 14 residues. V gave up 5 bases and J gave up 7 bases; unmatched junction bases: 10. CDR3 nucleotides: TGCAGTGCTCTCAGTGGACTAGCCCTGAATGAGCAGTTCTTC. It encodes CSALSGLALNEQFF.

The chain couples TRBV29-1 to TRBJ2-7, with 8 bases fitting TRBD2. This CDR3 comprises 13 residues. The V gene's germline CDR1 is SQVTM and CDR2 ANQGSEA. V was pared by 6 bases and J by 3 bases, with 7 bases of the junction left unmatched. CDR3 DNA sequence: TGCAGCGTCCCCGGGACTAGGGGCTACGAGCAGTACTTC. As protein: CSVPGTRGYEQYF.

The chain has TRBV7-9 and TRBJ1-5; 8 bases match TRBD1. CDR1 and CDR2 (germline): SEHNR, FQNEAQ (reference sequence). The CDR3 sequence is 14 residues long. V dropped 5 bases and J dropped 6; count of bases not matched to a gene: 6. The CDR3 DNA sequence: TGTGCCAGCAGCCACGGACAGGGAGGTCAGCCCCAGCATTTT. Translated: CASSHGQGGQPQHF.

The sample holds a few counts of this clonotype. The V call is TRBV6-2 or TRBV6-3, the J call TRBJ2-7; 13 bases match TRBD2. The V segment lost 7 bases and the J segment 4 bases; nucleotides outside the gene matches: 13. The CDR3 totals 17 residues. Germline V gives CDR1 MNHEY, CDR2 SVGEGT. This CDR3 is CASTMGLAGIGRYEQYF. The DNA of the CDR3 is TGTGCCAGCACCATGGGACTAGCGGGGATCGGACGTTACGAGCAGTACTTC.

This clonotype appeared a few times. This sequence joins TRBV12-3 or TRBV12-4 and TRBJ1-1; no clear D gene. This CDR3 is built from 14 residues. The ends were cut back, 7 bases at V and 5 bases at J, with 17 bases in the middle. CDR3 protein: CASKMDRFGTEAFF. The CDR3 DNA sequence: TGTGCCAGCAAGATGGACCGATTCGGGACTGAAGCTTTCTTT.

This clonotype has at least ten counts. J is TRBJ2-4 and V is TRBV15; D is undetermined. From germline, CDR1 is LNHNV and CDR2 YYDKDF (reference sequence). Deletions cut 1 base from V and 9 bases from J, with 7 bases between. CDR3 length: 12 amino acids. In DNA, the CDR3 is TGTGCCACCAGCAGAGTTGACGGCATTCAGTACTTC. Translation: CATSRVDGIQYF. Variable domain in full (rest from reference TRBV15 and TRBJ2-4): DAMVIQNPRYQVTQFGKPVTLSCSQTLNHNVMYWYQQKSSQAPKLLFHYYDKDFNNEADTPDNFQSRRPNTSFCFLDIRSPGLGDTAMYLCATSRVDGIQYFGAGTRLSVL.

The chain recombines TRBV7-6 with TRBJ2-3; 9 positions match TRBD1. The CDR3 spans 16 residues. CDR1 and CDR2 from the germline V gene are SGHVS and FNYEAQ. V dropped 3 bases and J dropped 1; count of bases not matched to a gene: 5. Written as DNA, the CDR3 is TGTGCCAGCAGCTTCCCCCGGACAGGGGGCACAGATACGCAGTATTTT. Translated, it gives CASSFPRTGGTDTQYF. Looking up the rest from reference TRBV7-6 and TRBJ2-3 gives the full variable domain: GAGVSQSPRYKVTKRGQDVALRCDPISGHVSLYWYRQALGQGPEFLTYFNYEAQQDKSGLPNDRFSAERPEGSISTLTIQRTEQRDSAMYRCASSFPRTGGTDTQYFGPGTRLTVL.

This chain uses TRBV28 with TRBJ2-7, with D uncertain. Trimming stripped 2 bases from V and 0 bases from J, with 8 bases between. The V gene's germline CDR1 is MDHEN and CDR2 SYDVKM. This CDR3 spans 14 amino acids. Here the CDR3 DNA reads TGTGCCAGCAGTTTAATAACCAGCTCCTACGAGCAGTACTTC. As protein: CASSLITSSYEQYF.

Only a few counts were recorded for this clonotype. V gene TRBV5-1 combines with J gene TRBJ2-2; D is perhaps TRBD1 or TRBD2 (5 bases each). V dropped 3 bases and J dropped 7 bases, with 16 bases sitting between them. CDR1 SGHRS and CDR2 YFSETQ come from the germline V gene. The CDR3 loop spans 15 amino acids. CDR3 nucleotide sequence: TGCGCCAGCAGCTCCGAATTCCGGGGCAGCGGGGAGCTGTTTTTT. Its translation is CASSSEFRGSGELFF.

This clonotype was counted ten times or more. The chain uses TRBV5-1 and TRBJ2-2, with TRBD1 as a possible D gene (5 bases). The germline V gene has CDR1 SGHRS and CDR2 YFSETQ. The CDR3 consists of 12 residues. Trimming stripped 3 bases from V and 5 bases from J, with 5 bases between. Here the CDR3 reads CASSSGTGELFF. Here the CDR3 DNA reads TGCGCCAGCAGCTCAGGGACCGGGGAGCTGTTTTTT.

This clonotype appeared many times. The chain recombines TRBV7-2 with TRBJ2-2; D call uncertain. Germline lookup yields CDR1 SGHTA and CDR2 FQGNSA. This CDR3 has 16 residues. V was trimmed by 0 bases and J by 0 bases, leaving 8 bases between them. The CDR3 loop is CASSLAGSTNTGELFF. The CDR3 DNA reads TGTGCCAGCAGCTTAGCGGGCAGCACGAACACCGGGGAGCTGTTTTTT.

This rearrangement joins TRBV7-9 to TRBJ2-5, with D perhaps assigned TRBD1 or TRBD2 (5 bases each). Trimming took 5 bases from V and 2 from J, leaving 18 bases between them. CDR3 length: 16 amino acids. The germline V gene has CDR1 SEHNR and CDR2 FQNEAQ (reference sequence). The CDR3 region is CASSPTGAGRQETQYF. CDR3 DNA: TGTGCCAGCAGCCCGACCGGGGCAGGGCGACAAGAGACCCAGTACTTC.